This T cell receptor beta chain was identified in a study of blood T cell repertoires in COVID-19. Study-wide background: Sites in the United States, Italy and Spain provided acute and convalescent COVID-19 samples. PBMCs, B-cell-depleted T cells, or T cells were the source of the cDNA or gDNA that made up the material.

Authors' methods: It was from reference gene primer amplification that nucleated cell counts were estimated. Sequencing was performed with immunoSEQ multiplex PCR; in TCRdb, only in-frame clones are kept and a portion is missing. The DNA gave D and trimming, while V, J and clone size come from that table. The data show 95,000 to 150,000 clones, 85% to 90% seen once. V trimming: 3 bases; J trimming: 4 bases; junction bases outside the gene matches: 19. Germline loops: CDR1 LGHDT, CDR2 YNNKEL (reference sequence). The CDR3 totals 20 residues. Enrolled during active infection, Seattle patients were then followed longitudinally.

Sequenced material: peripheral blood. The source of this sequence is a woman over 75 with COVID-19, enrolled during active disease. V usage is TRBV3-1 (or the pseudogene TRBV3-2) and J usage is TRBJ2-1, with 9 positions matching TRBD2. Here the CDR3 DNA reads TGTGCCAGCAGCCATCGGACTAGCGCCCCTCGTCGTTACTTATACAATGAGCAGTTCTTC. This gives the protein CASSHRTSAPRRYLYNEQFF.